This TCR beta chain was recovered during a study of T cells in Graves' hyperthyroidism and ophthalmopathy. The overall study: Pretreatment peripheral blood was obtained at initial diagnosis.

Using RNA transcripts as the source, TCR beta CDR3 regions were amplified. During a first-round RT-PCR of the TCR CDR3, the HTBI primer set was used. TCRdb re-derived calls from the multiplex PCR reads in MiXCR, one entry per CDR3 protein. The top ten hold 10% of the sample, which has 650,000 to 750,000 distinct CDR3 sequences, 13% to 15% seen once. The germline V and J ends were trimmed by 5 bases and 1 base, with 11 bases remaining between them. Germline values: CDR1 SGHNT, CDR2 YENEEA. This CDR3 contains 14 residues. V is TRBV11-3 and J is TRBJ2-5, with D hard to call. Sequenced sample: blood. This TCR derives from a woman in her late teens or twenties with Graves' hyperthyroidism. The CDR3 nucleotides are TGTGCCAGCAGCGGGATGGTGGGCCAAGAGACCCAGTACTTC. Encoded protein: CASSGMVGQETQYF.